This T cell receptor (beta chain) was profiled in a study of shared clonotypes between healthy human individuals. The count of this clone is one. Only CD45RO-negative cells positively selected for CCR7 counted as naive CD8 cells, so terminally differentiated effector memory CD45RA+ cells were excluded. This CDR3 comprises 15 residues. From germline, CDR1 is LNHDA and CDR2 SQIVND (reference sequence). V was pared by 3 bases and J by 0 bases, with 9 bases between. Execution of the assay was at deep level. Generated by immunoSEQ multiplex PCR, the TCRdb table keeps only in-frame clones and is missing some. The sample lists over 2,000,000 clones, roughly 93% occurring once.

The chain carries TRBV19 and TRBJ2-1; possibly TRBD2 for D (6 bases). The receptor was derived from a man aged 18 to 29 in good health. Some clones in this sample may be carry-over from other donors' samples. Sequencing used naive CD8+ T cells from PBMCs. The CDR3 nucleotides read TGTGCCAGTAGTATGTTAGCGGACTCCTACAATGAGCAGTTCTTC. Protein product: CASSMLADSYNEQFF.